This TCR beta chain was captured by sequencing in a study of blood T cells in healthy people across ages (dated by TCRdb to between 2014 and 2016). About the study as a whole: In model experiments, template switching captured roughly one uniquely barcoded TCR beta cDNA molecule for every two T cells. To track age-related changes in TCR beta repertoire diversity, the study relied on deep sequencing normalized with unique cDNA molecular identifiers. Donors were grouped into four age groups: young (average roughly 15 years), middle-aged (about 40), aged (roughly 67) and long-lived (over 80). Donors of different ages were randomly distributed across sequencing lanes to avoid experimental bias. For two donors (one aged 18 to 29 and one aged 80 or older), the study analyzed two additional independent replicas of 1 million unique cDNA reads from the same blood draw.

Its CDR3 holds 15 amino acids, cysteine through phenylalanine. CDR3 DNA only is kept here, 45 bases in frame from base 1. V gives up 1 base and J gives up 1 base, and the segment between their germline ends measures 8 bases. The germline V gene sets CDR1 to SGHVS and CDR2 to FNYEAQ. The library relied on 5' RACE. The instrument given in TCRdb is Illumina HiSeq 2500. A second PCR of roughly 7 to 11 cycles was performed with a sample-barcoded 5' primer and a J-beta primer mix. A unique molecular identifier was introduced onto each TCR beta cDNA molecule by a template-switch 5' adaptor carrying 12 random nucleotides. Each sample yielded at least 2.5 million CDR3-containing paired-end reads. All of the RNA was converted into first-strand cDNA using the Mint cDNA synthesis kit, with a TRBC-specific oligonucleotide serving as the primer. Following uracil-DNA glycosylase treatment, a first 18-cycle PCR with universal primers M1SS and BC2_uni_R was performed on all cDNA. On the authors' methods: For normalization, 1 million high-quality reads, each with a distinct molecular identifier, were randomly selected from each sample. Instead of being binned into consensus sequences, reads with shared molecular identifiers were discarded. CDR3 identification, clonotype clustering and error correction used MiTCR with a Q25 quality threshold and the strictest error-elimination algorithm. Lower-bound total TCR beta diversity was estimated with a nonparametric unseen species model using Euler transformation. TCRdb applied fastp at Q25 and MiXCR to the public reads, then kept only in-frame beta chains. Records with the same CDR3 protein are collapsed into one entry carrying the most frequent genes and DNA. TCRdb assigned the V and J calls; the authors' analysis was not used. Counted in this sample were roughly 1,300,000 distinct CDR3 sequences; 59% of them appeared once. The biggest ten clones account for under 8.5% of the sample.

Donors were a few dozen systemically healthy Caucasian individuals from Russia aged roughly 6 to 100 years. Each donor gave 8.5 to 10 milliliters of peripheral blood, collected into EDTA-treated Vacutainer tubes. PBMCs were isolated by Ficoll-Paque density-gradient centrifugation, with at least 7 million obtained per sample. Trizol reagent was used to extract total RNA from the PBMCs, yielding at least 6 micrograms per sample. Naive CD45RAhigh/CD27high T cell percentages were measured by flow cytometry on a PBMC aliquot from every donor. Notes on this clonotype: Its antigen is not yet known. Per-base qualities were not stored, and no clone one base away is much larger.

Beyond this particular receptor, the publication reports: Donor CMV infection status was unknown, potentially confounding age-related changes in expanded clonotypes. As age increased, observed TCR beta diversity per million T cells dropped in a roughly linear way, and a significant reduction was already evident by age about 40. Estimates of total diversity based on one million sequenced T cells were regarded as lower bounds and as underestimates. Bulk unsorted PBMC profiling prevented conclusive comparison of naive and antigen-experienced compartments. Compared with the aged group, more naive CD4+ T cells, fewer expanded clones and increased TCR diversity were shown by the long-lived group, suggesting age selection. A strong correlation was found between observed TCR beta diversity and the percentage of naive T cells measured by flow cytometry.

The specimen was blood. The chain is assembled from TRBV7-6 and TRBJ1-3; too little of a D gene remains to name it. The clonotype comes from a man aged 18 to 30 in good health. The CDR3 loop reads CASSLGAASGNTIYF. The nucleotide sequence is given as TGTGCCAGCAGCTTAGGTGCGGCATCTGGAAACACCATATATTTT. The full variable domain, with segments outside the CDR3 supplied by the reference TRBV7-6 and TRBJ1-3 proteins, appears as GAGVSQSPRYKVTKRGQDVALRCDPISGHVSLYWYRQALGQGPEFLTYFNYEAQQDKSGLPNDRFSAERPEGSISTLTIQRTEQRDSAMYRCASSLGAASGNTIYFGEGSWLTVV.